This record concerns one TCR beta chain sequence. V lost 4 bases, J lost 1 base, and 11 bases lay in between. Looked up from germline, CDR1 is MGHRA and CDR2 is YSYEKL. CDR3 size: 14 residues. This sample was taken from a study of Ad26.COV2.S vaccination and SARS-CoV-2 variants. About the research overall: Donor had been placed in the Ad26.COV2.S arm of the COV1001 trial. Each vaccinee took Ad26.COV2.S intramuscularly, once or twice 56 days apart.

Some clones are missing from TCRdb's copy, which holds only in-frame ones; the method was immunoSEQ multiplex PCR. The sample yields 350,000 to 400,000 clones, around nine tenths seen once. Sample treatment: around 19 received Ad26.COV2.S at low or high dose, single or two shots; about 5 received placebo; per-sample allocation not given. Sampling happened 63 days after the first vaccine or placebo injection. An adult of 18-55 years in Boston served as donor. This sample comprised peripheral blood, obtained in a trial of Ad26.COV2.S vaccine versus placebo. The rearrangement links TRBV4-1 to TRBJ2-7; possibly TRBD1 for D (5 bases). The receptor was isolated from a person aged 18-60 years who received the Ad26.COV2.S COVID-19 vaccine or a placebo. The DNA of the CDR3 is TGCGCCAGCAGCCTAGACAGAGAATCCTACGAGCAGTACTTC. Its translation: CASSLDRESYEQYF.